The clone carrying this TCR beta chain was recorded at least ten times. TCRdb independently ran MiXCR on the 5' RACE reads; one entry per CDR3 protein. The sample records 250,000 or so distinct CDR3 sequences, about 7% being singletons. The germline V gene has CDR1 LGHNA and CDR2 YNFKEQ. There are 14 residues in the CDR3. Losses at the gene ends were 6 bases for V and 6 bases for J; bases not matched to a gene: 6. The sample is drawn from a study of identical twins. These data were likewise used in another study, on yellow fever vaccine responses in identical twins. From that report: The authors reported partly convergent, partly personalized vaccine responses in identical twins.

The chain employs TRBV4-2 and TRBJ2-1; TRBD2 agrees at 9 bases. The specimen sequenced was memory (CD45RO+) T cells sorted from blood. The sequence was collected from a woman under 30 in good health. CDR3 sequence (DNA): TGTGCCAGCAGTTCCGGGACTAGCTCCAATGAGCAGTTCTTC. It specifies CASSSGTSSNEQFF.